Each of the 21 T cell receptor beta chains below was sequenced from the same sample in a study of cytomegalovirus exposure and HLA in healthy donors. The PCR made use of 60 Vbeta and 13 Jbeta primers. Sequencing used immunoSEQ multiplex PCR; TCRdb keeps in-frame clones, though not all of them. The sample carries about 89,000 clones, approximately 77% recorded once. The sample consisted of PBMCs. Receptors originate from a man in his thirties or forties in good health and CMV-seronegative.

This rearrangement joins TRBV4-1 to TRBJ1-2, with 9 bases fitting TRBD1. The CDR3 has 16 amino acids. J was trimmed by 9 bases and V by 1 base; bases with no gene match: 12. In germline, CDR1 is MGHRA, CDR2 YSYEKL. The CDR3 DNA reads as TGCGCCAGCAGCCAAGTGGGACTCGGGACAGGGATCCGCTACACCTTC. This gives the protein CASSQVGLGTGIRYTF.

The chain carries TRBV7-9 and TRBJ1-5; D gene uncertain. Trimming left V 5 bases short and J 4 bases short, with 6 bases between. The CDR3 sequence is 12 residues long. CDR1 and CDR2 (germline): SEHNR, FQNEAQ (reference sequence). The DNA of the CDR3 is TGTGCCAGCAGCCCTTCGAATCAGCCCCAGCATTTT. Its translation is CASSPSNQPQHF.

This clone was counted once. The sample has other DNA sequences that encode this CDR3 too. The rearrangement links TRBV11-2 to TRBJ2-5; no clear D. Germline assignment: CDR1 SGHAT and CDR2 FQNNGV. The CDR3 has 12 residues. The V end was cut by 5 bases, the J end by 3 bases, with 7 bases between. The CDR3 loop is CASSPPEETQYF. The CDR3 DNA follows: TGTGCCAGCAGCCCACCAGAAGAGACCCAGTACTTC.

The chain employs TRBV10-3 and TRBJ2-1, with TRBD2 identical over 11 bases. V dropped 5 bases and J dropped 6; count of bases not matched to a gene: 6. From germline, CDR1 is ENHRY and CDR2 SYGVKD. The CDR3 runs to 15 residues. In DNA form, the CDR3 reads TGTGCCATCAGTTATAGCGGGAGGGTCGGCAATGAGCAGTTCTTC. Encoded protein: CAISYSGRVGNEQFF.

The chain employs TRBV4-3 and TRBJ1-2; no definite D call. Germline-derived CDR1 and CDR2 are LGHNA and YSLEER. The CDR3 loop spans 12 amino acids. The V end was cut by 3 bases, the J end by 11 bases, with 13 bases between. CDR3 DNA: TGCGCCAGCAGCCACGGATGGAGTGGGTACACCTTC. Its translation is CASSHGWSGYTF.

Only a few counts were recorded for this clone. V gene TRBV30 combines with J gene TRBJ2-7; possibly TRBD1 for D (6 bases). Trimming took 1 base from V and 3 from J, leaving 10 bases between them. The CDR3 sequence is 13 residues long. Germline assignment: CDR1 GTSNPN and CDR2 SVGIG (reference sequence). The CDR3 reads CAWSGQVNYEQYF. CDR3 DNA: TGTGCCTGGAGTGGACAGGTCAACTACGAGCAGTACTTC.

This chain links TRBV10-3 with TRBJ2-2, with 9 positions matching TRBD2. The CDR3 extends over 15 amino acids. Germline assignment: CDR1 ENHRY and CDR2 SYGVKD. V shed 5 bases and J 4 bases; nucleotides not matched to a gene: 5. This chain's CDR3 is CAISSLAGPTGELFF. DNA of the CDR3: TGTGCCATCAGTAGCCTAGCGGGACCCACCGGGGAGCTGTTTTTT.

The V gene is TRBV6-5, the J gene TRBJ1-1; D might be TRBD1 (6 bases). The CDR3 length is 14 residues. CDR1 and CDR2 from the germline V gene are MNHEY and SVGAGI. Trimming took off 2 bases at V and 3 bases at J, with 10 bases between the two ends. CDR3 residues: CASSYQDSYTEAFF. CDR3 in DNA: TGTGCCAGCAGTTACCAGGACAGCTACACTGAAGCTTTCTTT.

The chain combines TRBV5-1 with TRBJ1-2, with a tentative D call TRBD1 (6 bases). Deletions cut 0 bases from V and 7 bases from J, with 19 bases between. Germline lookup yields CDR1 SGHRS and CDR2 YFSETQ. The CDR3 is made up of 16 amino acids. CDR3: CASSLDGLDSSGGYTF. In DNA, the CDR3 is TGCGCCAGCAGCTTGGACGGACTGGACAGTTCTGGTGGCTACACCTTC.

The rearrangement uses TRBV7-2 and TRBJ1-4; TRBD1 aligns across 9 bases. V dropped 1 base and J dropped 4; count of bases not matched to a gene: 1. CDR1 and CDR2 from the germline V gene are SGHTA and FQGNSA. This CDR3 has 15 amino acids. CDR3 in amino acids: CASSLVGQGNEKLFF. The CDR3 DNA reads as TGTGCCAGCAGCTTAGTGGGACAGGGTAATGAAAAACTGTTTTTT.

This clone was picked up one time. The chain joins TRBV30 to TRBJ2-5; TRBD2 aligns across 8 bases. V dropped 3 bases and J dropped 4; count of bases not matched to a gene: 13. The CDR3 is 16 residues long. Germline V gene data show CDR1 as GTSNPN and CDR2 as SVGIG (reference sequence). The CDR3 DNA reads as TGTGCCTGGAGGGGACCCGGGACTAGAAATCGAGAGACCCAGTACTTC. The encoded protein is CAWRGPGTRNRETQYF.

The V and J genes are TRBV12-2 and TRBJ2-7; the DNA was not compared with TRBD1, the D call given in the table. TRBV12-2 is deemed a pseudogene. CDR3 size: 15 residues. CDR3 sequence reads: CASRSRDRGSYEQYF. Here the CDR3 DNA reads TGTGCAAGTCGTTCCCGGGACAGGGGCTCCTACGAGCAGTACTTC.

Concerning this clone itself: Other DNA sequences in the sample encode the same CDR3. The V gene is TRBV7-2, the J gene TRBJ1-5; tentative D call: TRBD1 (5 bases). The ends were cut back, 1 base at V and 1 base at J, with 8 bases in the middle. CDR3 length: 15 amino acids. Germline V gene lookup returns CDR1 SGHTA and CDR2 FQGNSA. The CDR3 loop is CASSLVAGSNQPQHF. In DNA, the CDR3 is TGTGCCAGCAGCTTAGTAGCAGGGAGCAATCAGCCCCAGCATTTT.

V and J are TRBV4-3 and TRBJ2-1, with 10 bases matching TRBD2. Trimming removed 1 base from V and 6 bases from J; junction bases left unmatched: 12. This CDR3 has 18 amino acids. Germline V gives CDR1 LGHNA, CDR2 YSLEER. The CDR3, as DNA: TGCGCCAGCAGCCAAGTAATGACCGAGACTAGCGGGCGCAATGAGCAGTTCTTC. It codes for CASSQVMTETSGRNEQFF.

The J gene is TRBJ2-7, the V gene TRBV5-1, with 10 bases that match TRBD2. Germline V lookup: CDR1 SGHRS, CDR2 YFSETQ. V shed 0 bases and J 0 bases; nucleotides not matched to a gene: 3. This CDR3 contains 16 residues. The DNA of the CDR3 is TGCGCCAGCAGCTTGGGACTAGCGGGTTACTCCTACGAGCAGTACTTC. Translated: CASSLGLAGYSYEQYF.

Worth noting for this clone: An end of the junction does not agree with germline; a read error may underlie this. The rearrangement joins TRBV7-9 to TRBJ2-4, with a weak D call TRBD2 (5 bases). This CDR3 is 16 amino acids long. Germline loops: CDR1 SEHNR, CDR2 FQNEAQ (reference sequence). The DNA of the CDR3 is TGTTCCAGCAGCCGGACTTTCCCCCTAGCCAAAAACATTCAGTACTTC. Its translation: CSSSRTFPLAKNIQYF.

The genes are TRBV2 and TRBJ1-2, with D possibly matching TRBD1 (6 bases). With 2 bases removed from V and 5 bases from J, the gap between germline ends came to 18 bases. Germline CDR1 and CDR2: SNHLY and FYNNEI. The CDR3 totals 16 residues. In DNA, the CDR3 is TGTGCCAGCAGTGAAAATTGGGGGGGGCGAGGTTATGGCTACACCTTC. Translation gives CASSENWGGRGYGYTF.

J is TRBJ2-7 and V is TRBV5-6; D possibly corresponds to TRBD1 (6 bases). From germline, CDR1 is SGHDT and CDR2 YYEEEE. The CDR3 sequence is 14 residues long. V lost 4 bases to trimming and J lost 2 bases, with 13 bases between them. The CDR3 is CASSGWTVTYEQYF. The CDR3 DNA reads TGTGCCAGCAGCGGCTGGACAGTGACCTACGAGCAGTACTTC.

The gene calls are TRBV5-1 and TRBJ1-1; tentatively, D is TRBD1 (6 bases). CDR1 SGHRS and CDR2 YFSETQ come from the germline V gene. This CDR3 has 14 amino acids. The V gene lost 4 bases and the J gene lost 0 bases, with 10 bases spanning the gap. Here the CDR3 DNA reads TGCGCCAGCAGCGAGGGGACACTGAACACTGAAGCTTTCTTT. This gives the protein CASSEGTLNTEAFF.

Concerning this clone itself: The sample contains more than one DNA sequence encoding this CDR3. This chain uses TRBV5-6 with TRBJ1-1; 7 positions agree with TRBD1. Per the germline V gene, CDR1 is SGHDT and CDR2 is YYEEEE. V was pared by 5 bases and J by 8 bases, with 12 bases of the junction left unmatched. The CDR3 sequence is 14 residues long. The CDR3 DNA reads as TGTGCCAGCAGACCTGACAGGGCGGGCGCCGAAGCTTTCTTT. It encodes CASRPDRAGAEAFF.

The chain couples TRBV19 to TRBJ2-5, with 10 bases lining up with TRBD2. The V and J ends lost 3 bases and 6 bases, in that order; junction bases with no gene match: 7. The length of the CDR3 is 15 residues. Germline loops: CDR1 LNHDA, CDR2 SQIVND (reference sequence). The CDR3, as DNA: TGTGCCAGTAGTATTGAAGCGGGGGGGCTAAAGACCCAGTACTTC. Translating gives CASSIEAGGLKTQYF.